This T cell receptor (beta chain) is from a study of preoperative IRX-2 immunotherapy in early breast cancer. The junction had 6 bases not matched to a gene; V was cut back by 4 bases and J by 5 bases. The CDR3 sequence is 14 residues long. The germline gives CDR1 SGHRS, CDR2 YFSETQ. Sample treatment: preoperative locoregional IRX-2 cytokine immunotherapy. Samples came from a phase Ib trial of preoperative locoregional IRX-2 cytokine immunotherapy. Sequencing used immunoSEQ multiplex PCR; TCRdb keeps in-frame clones, though not all of them. The data hold approximately 27,000 clones, with about 81% observed a single time. This clone has only one observation.

The V call is TRBV5-1, the J call TRBJ2-1, with 7 positions matching TRBD1. Sequenced here: lymph node tissue, sampled after IRX-2 immunotherapy. This TCR came from a human donor with breast cancer. CDR3: CASSPGQLNNEQFF. The CDR3 region has the DNA TGCGCCAGCAGCCCGGGACAGCTAAACAATGAGCAGTTCTTC.